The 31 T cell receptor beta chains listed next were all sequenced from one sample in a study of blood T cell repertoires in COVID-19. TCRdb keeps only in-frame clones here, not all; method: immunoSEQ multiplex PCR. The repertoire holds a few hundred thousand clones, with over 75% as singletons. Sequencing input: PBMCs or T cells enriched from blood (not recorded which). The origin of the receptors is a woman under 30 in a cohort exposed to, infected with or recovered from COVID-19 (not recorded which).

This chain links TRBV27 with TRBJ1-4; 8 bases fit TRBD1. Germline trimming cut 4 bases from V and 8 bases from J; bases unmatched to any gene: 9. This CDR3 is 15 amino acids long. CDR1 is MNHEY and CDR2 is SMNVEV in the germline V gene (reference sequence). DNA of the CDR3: TGTGCCAGCAGTTCCAGGACAGGGTTGATAGAAAAACTGTTTTTT. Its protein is CASSSRTGLIEKLFF.

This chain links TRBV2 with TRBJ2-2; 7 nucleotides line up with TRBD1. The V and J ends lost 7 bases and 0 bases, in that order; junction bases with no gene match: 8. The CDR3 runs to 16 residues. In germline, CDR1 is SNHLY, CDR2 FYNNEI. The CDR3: CASKLDGTANTGELFF. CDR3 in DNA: TGTGCCAGCAAGCTCGACGGGACAGCGAACACCGGGGAGCTGTTTTTT.

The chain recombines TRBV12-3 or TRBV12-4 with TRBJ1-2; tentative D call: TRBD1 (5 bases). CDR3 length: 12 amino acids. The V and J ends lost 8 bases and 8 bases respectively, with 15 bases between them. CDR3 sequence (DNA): TGTGCCAGCGGGGGGGACCAAAGGGGCTACACCTTC. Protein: CASGGDQRGYTF.

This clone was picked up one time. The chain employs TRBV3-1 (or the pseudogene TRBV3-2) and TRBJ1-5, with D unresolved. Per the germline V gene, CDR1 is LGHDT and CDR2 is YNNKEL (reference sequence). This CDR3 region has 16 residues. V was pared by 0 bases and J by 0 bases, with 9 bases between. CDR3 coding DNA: TGTGCCAGCAGCCAAGATCGGGGAGATAGCAATCAGCCCCAGCATTTT. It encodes CASSQDRGDSNQPQHF.

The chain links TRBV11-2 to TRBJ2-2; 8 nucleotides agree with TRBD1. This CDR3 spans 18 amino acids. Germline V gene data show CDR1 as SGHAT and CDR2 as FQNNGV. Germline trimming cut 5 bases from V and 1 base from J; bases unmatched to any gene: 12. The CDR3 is CASSLRASTGGNTGELFF. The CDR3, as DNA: TGTGCCAGCAGCCTGAGGGCCTCAACAGGGGGGAACACCGGGGAGCTGTTTTTT.

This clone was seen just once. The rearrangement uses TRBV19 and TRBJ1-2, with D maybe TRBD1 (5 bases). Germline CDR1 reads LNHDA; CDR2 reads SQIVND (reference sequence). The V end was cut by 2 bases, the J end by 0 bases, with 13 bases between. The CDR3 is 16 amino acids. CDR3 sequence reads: CASSIIGDPANYGYTF. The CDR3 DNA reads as TGTGCCAGTAGTATAATAGGGGATCCTGCTAACTATGGCTACACCTTC.

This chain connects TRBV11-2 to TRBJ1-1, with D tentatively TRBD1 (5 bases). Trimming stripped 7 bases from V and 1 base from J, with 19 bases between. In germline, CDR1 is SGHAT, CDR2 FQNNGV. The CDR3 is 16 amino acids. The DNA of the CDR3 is TGTGCCAGCACCCCACTGACAGTCCCGCGGAACACTGAAGCTTTCTTT. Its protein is CASTPLTVPRNTEAFF.

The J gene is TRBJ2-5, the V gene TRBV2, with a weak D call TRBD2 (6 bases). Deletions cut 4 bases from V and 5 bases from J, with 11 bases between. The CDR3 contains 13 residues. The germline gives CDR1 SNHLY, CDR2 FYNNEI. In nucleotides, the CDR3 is TGTGCCAGCAGTGCCCAGGGAGGTGAGACCCAGTACTTC. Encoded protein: CASSAQGGETQYF.

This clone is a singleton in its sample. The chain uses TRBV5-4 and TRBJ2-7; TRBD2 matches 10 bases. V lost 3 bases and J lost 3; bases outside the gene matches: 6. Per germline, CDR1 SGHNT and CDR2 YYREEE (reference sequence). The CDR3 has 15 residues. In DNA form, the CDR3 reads TGTGCCAGCAGCTCCGAGCGGGGGGGCCGCTACGAGCAGTACTTC. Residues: CASSSERGGRYEQYF.

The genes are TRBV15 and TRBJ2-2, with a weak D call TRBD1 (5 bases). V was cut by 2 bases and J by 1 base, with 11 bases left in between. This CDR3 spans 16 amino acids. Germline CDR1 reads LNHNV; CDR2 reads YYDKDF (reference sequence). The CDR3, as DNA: TGTGCCACCAGCAGATCTACGACAGTGAACACCGGGGAGCTGTTTTTT. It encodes CATSRSTTVNTGELFF.

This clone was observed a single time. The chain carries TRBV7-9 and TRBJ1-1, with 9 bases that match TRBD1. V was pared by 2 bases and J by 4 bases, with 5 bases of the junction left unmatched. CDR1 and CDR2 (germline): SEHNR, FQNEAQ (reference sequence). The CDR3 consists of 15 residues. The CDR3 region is CASSLSGQGFTEAFF. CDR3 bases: TGTGCCAGCAGCTTATCGGGACAGGGATTCACTGAAGCTTTCTTT.

For the CDR3, the DNA is TGTGCCAGCAGTCACGACACACCCGGGGAGCTGTTTTTT. Translation gives CASSHDTPGELFF. The V gene is TRBV11-3, the J gene TRBJ2-2; D gene uncertain. The CDR3 has 13 amino acids. In germline, CDR1 is SGHNT, CDR2 YENEEA. V lost 6 bases and J lost 6, with 11 bases in between.

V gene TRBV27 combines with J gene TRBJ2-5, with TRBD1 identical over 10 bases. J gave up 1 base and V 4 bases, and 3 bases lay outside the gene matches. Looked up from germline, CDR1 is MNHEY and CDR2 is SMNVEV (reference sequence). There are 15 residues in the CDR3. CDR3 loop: CASSSWTGGQETQYF. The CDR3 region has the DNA TGTGCCAGCAGTTCCTGGACAGGGGGCCAAGAGACCCAGTACTTC.

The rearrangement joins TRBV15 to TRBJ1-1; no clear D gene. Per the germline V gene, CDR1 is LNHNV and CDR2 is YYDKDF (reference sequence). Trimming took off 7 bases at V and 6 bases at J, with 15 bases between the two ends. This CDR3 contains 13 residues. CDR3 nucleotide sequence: TGTGCCACCAACGATCCTCCGGGGTCTGAAGCTTTCTTT. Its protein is CATNDPPGSEAFF.

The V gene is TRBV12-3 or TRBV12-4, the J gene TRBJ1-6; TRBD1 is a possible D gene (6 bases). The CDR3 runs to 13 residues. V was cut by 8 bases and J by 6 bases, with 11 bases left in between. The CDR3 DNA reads TGTGCCAGCCAACAGGGTGGTAATTCACCCCTCCACTTT. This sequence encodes CASQQGGNSPLHF.

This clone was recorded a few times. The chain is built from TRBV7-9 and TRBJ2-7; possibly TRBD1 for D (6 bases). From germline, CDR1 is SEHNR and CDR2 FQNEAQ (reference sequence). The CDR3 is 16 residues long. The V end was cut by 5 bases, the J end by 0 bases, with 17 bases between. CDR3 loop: CASSLATGRSSYEQYF. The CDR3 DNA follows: TGTGCCAGCAGCCTCGCGACAGGACGTAGCTCCTACGAGCAGTACTTC.

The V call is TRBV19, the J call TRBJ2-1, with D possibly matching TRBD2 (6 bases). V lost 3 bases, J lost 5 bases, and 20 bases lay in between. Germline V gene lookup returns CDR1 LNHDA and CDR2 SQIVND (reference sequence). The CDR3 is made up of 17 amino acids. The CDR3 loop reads CASSMWEVRRGNNEQFF. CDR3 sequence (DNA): TGTGCCAGTAGTATGTGGGAAGTACGACGGGGGAACAATGAGCAGTTCTTC.

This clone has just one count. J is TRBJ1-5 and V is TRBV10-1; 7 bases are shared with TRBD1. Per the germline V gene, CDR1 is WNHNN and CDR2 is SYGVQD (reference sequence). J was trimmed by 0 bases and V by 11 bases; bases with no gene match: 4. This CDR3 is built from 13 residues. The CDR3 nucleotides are TGCGCCGGGGGACAGTATAGCAATCAGCCCCAGCATTTT. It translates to CAGGQYSNQPQHF.

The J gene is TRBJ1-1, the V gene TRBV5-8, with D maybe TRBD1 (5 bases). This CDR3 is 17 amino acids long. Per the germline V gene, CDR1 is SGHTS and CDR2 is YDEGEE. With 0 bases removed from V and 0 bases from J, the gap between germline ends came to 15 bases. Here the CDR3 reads CASSLGTHTRMNTEAFF. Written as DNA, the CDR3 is TGTGCCAGCAGCTTGGGGACACACACACGAATGAACACTGAAGCTTTCTTT.

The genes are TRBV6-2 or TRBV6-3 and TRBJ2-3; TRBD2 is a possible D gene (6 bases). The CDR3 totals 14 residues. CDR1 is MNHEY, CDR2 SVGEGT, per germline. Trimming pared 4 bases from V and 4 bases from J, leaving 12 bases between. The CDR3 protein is CASSSGDEADTQYF. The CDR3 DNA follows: TGTGCCAGCAGTTCGGGGGATGAAGCAGATACGCAGTATTTT.

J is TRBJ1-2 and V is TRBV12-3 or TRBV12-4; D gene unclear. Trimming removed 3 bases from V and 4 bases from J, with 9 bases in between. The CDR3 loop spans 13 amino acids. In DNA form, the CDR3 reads TGTGCCAGCAGTTTGTCCTCCAGCTATGGCTACACCTTC. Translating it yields CASSLSSSYGYTF.

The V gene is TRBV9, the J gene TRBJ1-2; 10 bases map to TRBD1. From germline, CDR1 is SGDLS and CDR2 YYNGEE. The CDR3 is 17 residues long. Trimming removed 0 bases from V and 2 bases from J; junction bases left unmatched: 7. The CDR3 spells CASSVDRTGGRNYGYTF. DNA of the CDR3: TGTGCCAGCAGCGTAGATCGGACAGGGGGTCGAAACTATGGCTACACCTTC.

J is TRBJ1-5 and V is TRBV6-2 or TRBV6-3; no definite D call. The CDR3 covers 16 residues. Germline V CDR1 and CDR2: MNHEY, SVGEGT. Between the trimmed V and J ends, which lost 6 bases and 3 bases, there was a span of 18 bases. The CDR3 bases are TGTGCCAGCAGCCCCGATGATTACCAGAACAATCAGCCCCAGCATTTT. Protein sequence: CASSPDDYQNNQPQHF.

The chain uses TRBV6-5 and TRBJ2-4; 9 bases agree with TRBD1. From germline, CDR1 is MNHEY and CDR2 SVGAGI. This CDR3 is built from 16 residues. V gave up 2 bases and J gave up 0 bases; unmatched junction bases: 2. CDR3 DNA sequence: TGTGCCAGCAGTTACGGGACAGGGATAGCCAAAAACATTCAGTACTTC. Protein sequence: CASSYGTGIAKNIQYF.

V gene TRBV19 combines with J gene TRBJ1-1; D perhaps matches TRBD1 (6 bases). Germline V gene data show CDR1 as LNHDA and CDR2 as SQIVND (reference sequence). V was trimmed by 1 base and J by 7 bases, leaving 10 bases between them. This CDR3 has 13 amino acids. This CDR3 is CASSIVTGHEAFF. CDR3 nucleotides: TGTGCCAGTAGTATAGTGACAGGCCATGAAGCTTTCTTT.

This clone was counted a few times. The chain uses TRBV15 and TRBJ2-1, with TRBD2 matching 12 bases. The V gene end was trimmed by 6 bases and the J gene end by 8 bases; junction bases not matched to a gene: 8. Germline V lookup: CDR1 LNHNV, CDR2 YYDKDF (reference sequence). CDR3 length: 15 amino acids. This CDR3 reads CATSRTSGRFHEQFF. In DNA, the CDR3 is TGTGCCACCAGTCGAACTAGCGGGAGGTTCCATGAGCAGTTCTTC. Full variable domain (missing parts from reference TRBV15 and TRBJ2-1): DAMVIQNPRYQVTQFGKPVTLSCSQTLNHNVMYWYQQKSSQAPKLLFHYYDKDFNNEADTPDNFQSRRPNTSFCFLDIRSPGLGDTAMYLCATSRTSGRFHEQFFGPGTRLTVL.

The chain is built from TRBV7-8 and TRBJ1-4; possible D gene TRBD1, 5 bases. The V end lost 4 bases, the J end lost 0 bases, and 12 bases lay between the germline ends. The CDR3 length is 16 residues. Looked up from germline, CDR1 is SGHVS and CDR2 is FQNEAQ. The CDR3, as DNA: TGTGCCAGCAGCTCCAACCGACAGTCAACTAATGAAAAACTGTTTTTT. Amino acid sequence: CASSSNRQSTNEKLFF.

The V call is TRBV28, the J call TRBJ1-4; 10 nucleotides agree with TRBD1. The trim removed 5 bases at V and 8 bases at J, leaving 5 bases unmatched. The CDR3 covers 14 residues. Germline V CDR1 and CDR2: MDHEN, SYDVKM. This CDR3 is CASSGTGVGEKLFF. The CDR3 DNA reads TGTGCCAGCAGTGGGACAGGGGTCGGGGAAAAACTGTTTTTT.

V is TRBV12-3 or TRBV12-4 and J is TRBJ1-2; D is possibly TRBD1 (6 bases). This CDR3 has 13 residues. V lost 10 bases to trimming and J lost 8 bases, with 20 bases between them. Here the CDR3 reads CATRPPGDGGYTF. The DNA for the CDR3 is TGTGCCACCAGGCCCCCAGGGGATGGGGGCTACACCTTC.

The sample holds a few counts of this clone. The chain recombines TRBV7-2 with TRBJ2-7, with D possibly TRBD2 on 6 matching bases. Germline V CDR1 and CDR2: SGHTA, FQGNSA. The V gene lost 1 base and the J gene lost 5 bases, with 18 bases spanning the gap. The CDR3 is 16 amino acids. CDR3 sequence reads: CASSLERQEGEDEQYF. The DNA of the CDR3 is TGTGCCAGCAGCTTAGAGCGTCAGGAGGGTGAGGACGAGCAGTACTTC.

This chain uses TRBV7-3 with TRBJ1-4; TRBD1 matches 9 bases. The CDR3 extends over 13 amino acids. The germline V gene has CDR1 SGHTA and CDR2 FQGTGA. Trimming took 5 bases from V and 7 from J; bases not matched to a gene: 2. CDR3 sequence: CASSPGQGEKLFF. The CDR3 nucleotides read TGTGCCAGCAGCCCGGGACAGGGTGAAAAACTGTTTTTT.